This TCR beta chain was recovered during a study of beta chain features in type 1 diabetes. General study findings and limits: In type 1 diabetes patients, VDJ junctions had fewer insertions; deletions at these junctions were more frequent.

CD4+ naive, central memory, regulatory and stem cell-like memory subsets were isolated by sorting on CD45RO/CCR7/CD25/CD127/CD95/CD27. cDNA synthesis used the whole RNA isolate, giving expressed TCRB sequences. Only in-frame clones appear in the TCRdb table, and some are missing; sequencing was by immunoSEQ multiplex PCR. The table records around 140,000 clones, 8.5% to 12% of them present only once. Details on this clone: Its antigen is undetermined.

The germline V gene encodes CDR1 PRHDT and CDR2 FYEKMQ (reference sequence). The CDR3 length is 15 residues. V shed 2 bases and J 5 bases; nucleotides not matched to a gene: 6. The sample taken for sequencing was naive CD4+ T cells from blood. The receptor comes from a man in his late teens or twenties in good health. The rearrangement joins TRBV13 to TRBJ2-5; 9 bases map to TRBD1. The CDR3 DNA reads TGTGCCAGCAGCTTATGGACAGGGGCTGTGGAGACCCAGTACTTC. It translates to CASSLWTGAVETQYF.